This T cell receptor (beta chain) emerged from a study of OX40 agonist ivuxolimab in advanced cancers. Study information: Patients achieving partial responses numbered three: one hepatocellular carcinoma case and two cutaneous melanoma cases.

As regards this clone: Its target is unknown.

Study results and limitations: Fewer expanded clones were found on average in CD4+ than in CD8+ T cells.

TCRdb keeps only in-frame clones here, not all; method: immunoSEQ multiplex PCR. Altogether 49,000 or so clones are present, 84% being singletons, with the ten largest covering around 2.6%. This CDR3 has 12 residues. From germline, CDR1 is SGHVS and CDR2 FNYEAQ. V was clipped by 7 bases and J by 10 bases, with 16 bases between them. The timepoints at which blood was sampled were baseline, cycle 4 day 1, and cycle 7 day 1. This TCR was recovered from an adult with an advanced solid tumor such as melanoma, head and neck, liver or kidney cancer. The sample was CD4+ or CD8+ T cells sorted from blood, taken in a trial of the OX40 agonist ivuxolimab. The chain joins TRBV7-6 to TRBJ2-5, with D possibly TRBD1 on 5 matching bases. The DNA for the CDR3 is TGTGCCAGCACCCAACTCCAAGGGGACCAGTACTTC. Translated: CASTQLQGDQYF.